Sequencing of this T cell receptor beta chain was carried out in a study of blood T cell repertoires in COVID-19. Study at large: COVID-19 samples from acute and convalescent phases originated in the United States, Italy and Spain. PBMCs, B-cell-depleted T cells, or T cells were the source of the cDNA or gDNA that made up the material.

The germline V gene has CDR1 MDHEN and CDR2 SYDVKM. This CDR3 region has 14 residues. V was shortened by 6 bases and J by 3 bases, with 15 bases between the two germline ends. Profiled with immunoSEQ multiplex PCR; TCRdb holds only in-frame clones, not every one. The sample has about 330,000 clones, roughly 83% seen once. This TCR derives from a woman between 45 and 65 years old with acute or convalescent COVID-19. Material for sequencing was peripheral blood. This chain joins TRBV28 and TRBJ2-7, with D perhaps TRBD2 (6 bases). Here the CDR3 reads CASSAGQSYYEQYF. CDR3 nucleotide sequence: TGTGCCAGCAGCGCGGGGCAGTCCTACTACGAGCAGTACTTC. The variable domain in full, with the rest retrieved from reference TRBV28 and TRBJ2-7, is DVKVTQSSRYLVKRTGEKVFLECVQDMDHENMFWYRQDPGLGLRLIYFSYDVKMKEKGDIPEGYSVSREKKERFSLILESASTNQTSMYLCASSAGQSYYEQYFGPGTRLTVT.